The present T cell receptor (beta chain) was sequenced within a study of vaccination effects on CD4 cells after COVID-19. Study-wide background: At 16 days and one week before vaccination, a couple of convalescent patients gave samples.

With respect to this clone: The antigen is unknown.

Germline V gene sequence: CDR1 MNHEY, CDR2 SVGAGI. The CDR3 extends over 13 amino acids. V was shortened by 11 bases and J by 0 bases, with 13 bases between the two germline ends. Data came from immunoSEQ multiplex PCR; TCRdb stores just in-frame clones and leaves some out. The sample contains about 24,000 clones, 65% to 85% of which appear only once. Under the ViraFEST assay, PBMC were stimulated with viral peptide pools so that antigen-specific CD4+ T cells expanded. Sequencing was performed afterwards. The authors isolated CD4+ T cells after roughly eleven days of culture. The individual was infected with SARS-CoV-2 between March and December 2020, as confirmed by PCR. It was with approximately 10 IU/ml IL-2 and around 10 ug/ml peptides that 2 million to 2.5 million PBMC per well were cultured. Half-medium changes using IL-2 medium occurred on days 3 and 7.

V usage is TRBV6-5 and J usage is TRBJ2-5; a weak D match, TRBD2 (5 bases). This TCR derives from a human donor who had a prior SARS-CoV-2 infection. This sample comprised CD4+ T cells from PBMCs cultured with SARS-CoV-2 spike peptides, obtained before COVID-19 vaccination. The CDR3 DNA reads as TGTGCCGACGGGGATGGGTACCAAGAGACCCAGTACTTC. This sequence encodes CADGDGYQETQYF.